The 26 T cell receptor beta chains below were found in one sample sequenced in a study of a mutant IDH1 vaccine in newly diagnosed glioma. The antigens of these receptors remain unknown. Clones were read by immunoSEQ multiplex PCR, and TCRdb kept only the in-frame ones, dropping some. Among 60,000 or so clones listed, about 81% were seen once. Time point given: week 23, last vaccination. The study gave 300 ug of mutant IDH1 20-mer peptide per vaccine dose, with topical imiquimod. Sample: PBMCs, taken from a glioma patient whose treatment included an IDH1 peptide vaccine. These receptors were obtained from a woman aged 35 to 49 with glioma. Some clones in this sample may be carry-over from other donors' samples.

This clone has at least ten counts. The chain uses TRBV6-4 and TRBJ1-2; D is unresolved. V lost 0 bases, J lost 4 bases, and 6 bases lay in between. The CDR3 has 13 amino acids. Germline CDR1 MRHNA, CDR2 SNTAGT. This chain's CDR3 is CASSDSRVYGYTF. CDR3 coding DNA: TGTGCCAGCAGTGACTCTAGGGTCTATGGCTACACCTTC.

The chain links TRBV6-1 to TRBJ2-6; no clear D gene. The CDR3 runs to 16 residues. Per the germline V gene, CDR1 is MNHNS and CDR2 is SASEGT. Trimming left V 0 bases short and J 3 bases short, with 9 bases between. The CDR3 loop reads CASSEAWGSGANVLTF. The CDR3, as DNA: TGTGCCAGCAGTGAAGCTTGGGGTAGTGGGGCCAACGTCCTGACTTTC.

This clone has only a few counts. V usage is TRBV7-9 and J usage is TRBJ1-1, with D unresolved. Germline CDR1 reads SEHNR; CDR2 reads FQNEAQ (reference sequence). The CDR3 extends over 13 amino acids. V was pared by 3 bases and J by 4 bases, with 9 bases between. CDR3 bases: TGTGCCAGCAGCTTCGTGGGGTCCACTGAAGCTTTCTTT. Its protein product is CASSFVGSTEAFF.

V is TRBV9 and J is TRBJ2-3; D is undetermined. V shed 3 bases and J shed 5 bases, with 4 bases lying between them. The CDR3 runs to 11 residues. Germline CDR1 reads SGDLS; CDR2 reads YYNGEE. Written as DNA, the CDR3 is TGTGCCAGCAGCGGTCTAGATACGCAGTATTTT. Translating it yields CASSGLDTQYF.

This sequence joins TRBV7-9 and TRBJ2-7; D might be TRBD1 (5 bases). Germline CDR1 SEHNR, CDR2 FQNEAQ (reference sequence). V dropped 4 bases and J dropped 3 bases, with 22 bases sitting between them. This CDR3 is built from 17 residues. The CDR3: CASSWPTRVGMNYEQYF. CDR3 nucleotides: TGTGCCAGCAGCTGGCCTACCAGGGTGGGGATGAACTACGAGCAGTACTTC.

This sequence joins TRBV30 and TRBJ2-2, with a tentative D call TRBD2 (5 bases). The CDR3 extends over 14 amino acids. Germline V gives CDR1 GTSNPN, CDR2 SVGIG (reference sequence). The V end was cut by 1 base, the J end by 3 bases, with 9 bases between. The DNA for the CDR3 is TGTGCCTGGAGTGCGGACTCTTACACCGGGGAGCTGTTTTTT. Residues: CAWSADSYTGELFF.

By its share, this clone is medium-sized. The genes are TRBV6-1 and TRBJ1-4; D perhaps matches TRBD1 (6 bases). The ends were cut back, 6 bases at V and 7 bases at J, with 18 bases in the middle. CDR3 size: 15 residues. From germline, CDR1 is MNHNS and CDR2 SASEGT. Here the CDR3 DNA reads TGTGCCAGCAGAGGTCATACCAGGGGTGGTGAAAAACTGTTTTTT. Translation: CASRGHTRGGEKLFF.

CDR3 region: CSVGAGGNSPLHF. The CDR3 bases are TGCAGCGTTGGGGCAGGGGGTAATTCACCCCTCCACTTT. This sequence joins TRBV29-1 and TRBJ1-6; 7 bases match TRBD1. V trimming: 4 bases; J trimming: 6 bases; junction bases outside the gene matches: 3. The CDR3 contains 13 residues. The germline V gene encodes CDR1 SQVTM and CDR2 ANQGSEA.

The chain employs TRBV4-1 and TRBJ2-7, with 7 bases lining up with TRBD2. Germline CDR1 is MGHRA and CDR2 is YSYEKL. V lost 1 base to trimming and J lost 2 bases; unmatched junction nucleotides: 11. The CDR3 length is 17 residues. In DNA, the CDR3 is TGCGCCAGCAGCCAAGCAAGCGGGACCTCCCCGCCCTACGAGCAGTACTTC. Its protein product is CASSQASGTSPPYEQYF.

The V gene is TRBV5-1, the J gene TRBJ1-4, with D unresolved. Germline V gives CDR1 SGHRS, CDR2 YFSETQ. The V end was cut by 0 bases, the J end by 5 bases, with 5 bases between. The CDR3 is 13 amino acids. The CDR3 DNA reads as TGCGCCAGCAGCTTGGAAGGAAATGAAAAACTGTTTTTT. This gives the protein CASSLEGNEKLFF.

The chain has TRBV5-4 and TRBJ2-1; TRBD1 or TRBD2 may be the D gene (5 bases each). This CDR3 contains 20 residues. The V and J ends lost 3 bases and 2 bases respectively, with 27 bases between them. Germline V gene sequence: CDR1 SGHNT, CDR2 YYREEE (reference sequence). This chain's CDR3 is CASSSGRASTAAGAYNEQFF. The CDR3, as DNA: TGTGCCAGCAGCTCGGGGCGGGCGAGTACCGCGGCGGGCGCCTACAATGAGCAGTTCTTC.

This clone was observed a handful of times. The chain is built from TRBV5-1 and TRBJ2-1, with 10 positions matching TRBD2. From germline, CDR1 is SGHRS and CDR2 YFSETQ. J gave up 8 bases and V 5 bases, and 10 bases lay outside the gene matches. This CDR3 has 15 amino acids. CDR3: CASSTSGAEVDEQFF. The CDR3 nucleotides are TGCGCCAGCAGTACTAGCGGGGCCGAAGTAGATGAGCAGTTCTTC.

This chain links TRBV5-1 with TRBJ2-7; TRBD2 is a possible D gene (5 bases). CDR3 length: 14 amino acids. CDR1 is SGHRS, CDR2 YFSETQ, per germline. The V end was cut by 0 bases, the J end by 7 bases, with 14 bases between. CDR3 region: CASSLAGSRSEQYF. The CDR3 DNA sequence: TGCGCCAGCAGCTTGGCTGGGAGTAGGTCAGAGCAGTACTTC.

The chain combines TRBV29-1 with TRBJ1-1; D gene unclear. The germline V gene encodes CDR1 SQVTM and CDR2 ANQGSEA. V dropped 4 bases and J dropped 0 bases, with 0 bases sitting between them. The CDR3 runs 10 residues. The chain's CDR3 is CSVVNTEAFF. The CDR3 region has the DNA TGCAGCGTTGTGAACACTGAAGCTTTCTTT.

The chain recombines TRBV4-3 with TRBJ1-4; 10 nucleotides line up with TRBD1. From germline, CDR1 is LGHNA and CDR2 YSLEER. Losses at the gene ends were 3 bases for V and 6 bases for J; bases not matched to a gene: 4. The CDR3 loop spans 15 amino acids. The DNA of the CDR3 is TGCGCCAGCAGCCAGGACAGGGGGTCGTATGAAAAACTGTTTTTT. Protein: CASSQDRGSYEKLFF.

This chain joins TRBV18 and TRBJ2-3; D is unresolved. This CDR3 region has 14 residues. Trimming removed 5 bases from V and 2 bases from J, with 11 bases in between. The germline gives CDR1 KGHSH, CDR2 LQKENI. The CDR3 nucleotides are TGTGCCAGCTCAATAGCAGCCTACACAGATACGCAGTATTTT. Amino acid sequence: CASSIAAYTDTQYF.

The J gene is TRBJ2-7, the V gene TRBV6-1; a weak D match, TRBD1 (6 bases). Germline V gene lookup returns CDR1 MNHNS and CDR2 SASEGT. This CDR3 spans 15 amino acids. Between the trimmed V and J ends, which lost 7 bases and 0 bases, there was a span of 16 bases. The CDR3: CASKLHRDTSYEQYF. The CDR3 DNA reads as TGTGCCAGCAAACTCCATCGGGACACCTCCTACGAGCAGTACTTC.

This chain links TRBV5-4 with TRBJ2-5; 7 nucleotides match TRBD1. The germline gives CDR1 SGHNT, CDR2 YYREEE (reference sequence). V lost 3 bases and J lost 2; bases outside the gene matches: 7. CDR3 length: 15 residues. The CDR3 is CASSSSGGQQETQYF. The CDR3 DNA reads as TGTGCCAGCAGCTCCTCAGGGGGACAGCAAGAGACCCAGTACTTC. The variable domain in full, completed from reference TRBV5-4 and TRBJ2-5, reads ETGVTQSPTHLIKTRGQQVTLRCSSQSGHNTVSWYQQALGQGPQFIFQYYREEENGRGNFPPRFSGLQFPNYSSELNVNALELDDSALYLCASSSSGGQQETQYFGPGTRLLVL.

The chain has TRBV5-4 and TRBJ2-7, with TRBD2 matching over 14 bases. Germline lookup yields CDR1 SGHNT and CDR2 YYREEE (reference sequence). The CDR3 runs to 20 residues. The V and J ends lost 2 bases and 5 bases, in that order; junction bases with no gene match: 18. CDR3 nucleotide sequence: TGTGCCAGCAGCTTCCTGGTTATAGGACTAGCGGGGGGCTCGCACCACGAGCAGTACTTC. Protein: CASSFLVIGLAGGSHHEQYF. Full variable domain (outside the CDR3, taken from reference TRBV5-4 and TRBJ2-7): ETGVTQSPTHLIKTRGQQVTLRCSSQSGHNTVSWYQQALGQGPQFIFQYYREEENGRGNFPPRFSGLQFPNYSSELNVNALELDDSALYLCASSFLVIGLAGGSHHEQYFGPGTRLTVT.

This chain links TRBV12-5 with TRBJ1-2; 7 bases are a match to TRBD1. Germline assignment: CDR1 LGHNT and CDR2 FRNRAP. This CDR3 has 13 residues. The ends lost 7 bases at V and 7 bases at J; junction bases unmatched: 9. The CDR3 DNA follows: TGTGCTAGTGCCAGAACAGGGGTCGGTGGCTACACCTTC. Translating gives CASARTGVGGYTF.

The chain has TRBV29-1 and TRBJ2-7; possible D gene TRBD1, 5 bases. Germline assignment: CDR1 SQVTM and CDR2 ANQGSEA. V was clipped by 1 base and J by 0 bases, with 16 bases between them. The CDR3 runs 16 residues. The CDR3 reads CSVEGAAGASSYEQYF. CDR3 sequence (DNA): TGCAGCGTTGAAGGGGCCGCTGGGGCCAGCTCCTACGAGCAGTACTTC.

This chain links TRBV7-2 with TRBJ2-7, with 9 bases that match TRBD1. With V trimmed by 5 bases and J by 2 bases, 4 bases remained unmatched. The CDR3 loop spans 14 amino acids. Germline V gives CDR1 SGHTA, CDR2 FQGNSA. In DNA form, the CDR3 reads TGTGCCAGCAGCAGACAGGGGGACCCCTACGAGCAGTACTTC. Encoded protein: CASSRQGDPYEQYF.

This sequence joins TRBV7-2 and TRBJ2-4; 14 bases align to TRBD2. The CDR3 totals 12 residues. Germline V CDR1 and CDR2: SGHTA, FQGNSA. The CDR3 DNA follows: TGTGCAGGGGGACTAGCGGGAGACATTCAGTACTTC. This sequence encodes CAGGLAGDIQYF. The entire variable domain, with the rest obtained from reference TRBV7-2 and TRBJ2-4, is as follows: GAGVSQSPSNKVTEKGKDVELRCDPISGHTALYWYRQSLGQGLEFLIYFQGNSAPDKSGLPSDRFSAERTGGSVSTLTIQRTQQEDSAVYLCAGGLAGDIQYFGAGTRLSVL.

The chain is built from TRBV6-1 and TRBJ1-3, with D unresolved. Germline CDR1 is MNHNS and CDR2 is SASEGT. CDR3 length: 12 residues. V was clipped by 6 bases and J by 3 bases, with 6 bases between them. CDR3 residues: CASRRYGNTIYF. The CDR3 DNA is TGTGCCAGCAGACGATATGGAAACACCATATATTTT.

This chain joins TRBV12-5 and TRBJ2-7, with D possibly TRBD1 on 6 matching bases. Germline V gives CDR1 LGHNT, CDR2 FRNRAP. The CDR3 runs to 12 residues. CDR3 sequence: CASGTPPYEQYF. The CDR3 DNA sequence: TGTGCCTCCGGGACACCTCCCTACGAGCAGTACTTC.

The rearrangement uses TRBV5-1 and TRBJ2-3, with a tentative D call TRBD1 (5 bases). This CDR3 contains 13 residues. Germline V gene sequence: CDR1 SGHRS, CDR2 YFSETQ. Trimming left V 3 bases short and J 5 bases short, with 10 bases between. The CDR3 coding sequence is TGCGCCAGCAGCTCACTACAGGAAGATACGCAGTATTTT. As protein: CASSSLQEDTQYF.